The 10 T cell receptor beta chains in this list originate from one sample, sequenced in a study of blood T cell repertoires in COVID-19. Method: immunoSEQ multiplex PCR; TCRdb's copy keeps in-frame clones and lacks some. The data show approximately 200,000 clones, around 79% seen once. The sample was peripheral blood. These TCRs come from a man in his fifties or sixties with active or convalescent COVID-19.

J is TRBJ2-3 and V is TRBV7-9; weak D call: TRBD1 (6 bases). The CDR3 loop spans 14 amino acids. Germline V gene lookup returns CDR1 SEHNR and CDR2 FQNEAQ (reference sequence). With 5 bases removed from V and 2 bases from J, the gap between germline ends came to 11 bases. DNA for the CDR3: TGTGCCAGCAGCGTGGACAGAGACACAGATACGCAGTATTTT. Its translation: CASSVDRDTDTQYF.

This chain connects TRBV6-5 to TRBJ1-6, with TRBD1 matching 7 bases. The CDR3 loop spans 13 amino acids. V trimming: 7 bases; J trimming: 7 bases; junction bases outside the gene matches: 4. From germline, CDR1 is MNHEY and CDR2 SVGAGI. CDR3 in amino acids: CASKDRWNSPLHF. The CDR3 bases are TGTGCCAGCAAGGACAGGTGGAATTCACCCCTCCACTTT.

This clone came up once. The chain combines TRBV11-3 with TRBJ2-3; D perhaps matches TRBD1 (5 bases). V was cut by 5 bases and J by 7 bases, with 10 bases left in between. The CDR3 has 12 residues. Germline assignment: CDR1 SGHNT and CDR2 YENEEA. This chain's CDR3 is CASSQQENTQYF. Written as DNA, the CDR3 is TGTGCCAGCAGCCAACAGGAAAATACGCAGTATTTT.

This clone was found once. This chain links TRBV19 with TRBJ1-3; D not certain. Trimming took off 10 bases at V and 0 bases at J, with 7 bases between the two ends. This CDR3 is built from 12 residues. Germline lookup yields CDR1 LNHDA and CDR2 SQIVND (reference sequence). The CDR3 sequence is CAIRSSGNTIYF. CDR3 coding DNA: TGTGCCATCAGGTCCTCTGGAAACACCATATATTTT.

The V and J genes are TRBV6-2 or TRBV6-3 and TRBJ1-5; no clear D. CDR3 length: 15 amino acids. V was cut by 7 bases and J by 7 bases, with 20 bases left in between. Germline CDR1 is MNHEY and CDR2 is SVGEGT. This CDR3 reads CASTPPGRGAQPQHF. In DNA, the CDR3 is TGTGCCAGCACCCCCCCCGGCCGGGGAGCCCAGCCCCAGCATTTT.

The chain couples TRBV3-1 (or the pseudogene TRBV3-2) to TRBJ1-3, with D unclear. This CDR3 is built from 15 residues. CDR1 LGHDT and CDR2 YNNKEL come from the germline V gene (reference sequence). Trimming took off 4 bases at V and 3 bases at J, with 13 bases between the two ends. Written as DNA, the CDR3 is TGTGCCAGCAGCCCCGAGGGTTTTGGTGGAAACACCATATATTTT. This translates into CASSPEGFGGNTIYF.

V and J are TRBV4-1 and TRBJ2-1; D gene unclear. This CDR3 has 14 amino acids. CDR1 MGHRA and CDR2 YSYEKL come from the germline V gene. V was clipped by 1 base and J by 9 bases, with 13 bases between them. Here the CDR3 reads CASSQGLVSGEQFF. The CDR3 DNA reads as TGCGCCAGCAGCCAAGGTTTAGTATCCGGTGAGCAGTTCTTC.

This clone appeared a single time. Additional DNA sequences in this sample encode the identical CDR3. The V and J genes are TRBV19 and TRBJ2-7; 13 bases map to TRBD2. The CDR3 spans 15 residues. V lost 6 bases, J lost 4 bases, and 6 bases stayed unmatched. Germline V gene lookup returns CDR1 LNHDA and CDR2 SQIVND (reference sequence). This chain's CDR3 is CASSPGTSGTYEQYF. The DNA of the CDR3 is TGTGCCAGTAGCCCCGGGACTAGCGGGACTTACGAGCAGTACTTC.

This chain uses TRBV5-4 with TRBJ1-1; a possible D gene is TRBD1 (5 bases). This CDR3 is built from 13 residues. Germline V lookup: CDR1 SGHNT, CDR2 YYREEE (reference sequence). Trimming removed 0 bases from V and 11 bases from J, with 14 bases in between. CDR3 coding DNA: TGTGCCAGCAGCTTGGGGACGACCCCAGGGGCTTTCTTT. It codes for CASSLGTTPGAFF.

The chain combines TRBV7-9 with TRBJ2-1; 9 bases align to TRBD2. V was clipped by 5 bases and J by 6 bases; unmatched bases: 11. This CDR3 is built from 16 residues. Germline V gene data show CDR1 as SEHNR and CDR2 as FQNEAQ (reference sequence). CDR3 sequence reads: CASSPPSGTTFNEQFF. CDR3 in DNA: TGTGCCAGCAGCCCACCTAGCGGGACCACTTTCAATGAGCAGTTCTTC.